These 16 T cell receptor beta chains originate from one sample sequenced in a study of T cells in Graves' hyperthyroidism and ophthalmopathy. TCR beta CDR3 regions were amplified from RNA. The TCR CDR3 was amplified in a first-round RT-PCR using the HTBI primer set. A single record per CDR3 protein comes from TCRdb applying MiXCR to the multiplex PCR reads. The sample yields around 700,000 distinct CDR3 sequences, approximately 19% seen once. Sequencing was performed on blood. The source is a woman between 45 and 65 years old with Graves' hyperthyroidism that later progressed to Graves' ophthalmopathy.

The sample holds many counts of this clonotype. The CDR3 sequence: CASSYRGMNTEAFF. The CDR3 DNA follows: TGTGCCAGCAGTTACAGGGGGATGAACACTGAAGCTTTCTTT. The V gene is TRBV6-5, the J gene TRBJ1-1; D might be TRBD1 (6 bases). The CDR3 is 14 amino acids. From germline, CDR1 is MNHEY and CDR2 SVGAGI. V was trimmed by 2 bases and J by 0 bases, leaving 7 bases between them.

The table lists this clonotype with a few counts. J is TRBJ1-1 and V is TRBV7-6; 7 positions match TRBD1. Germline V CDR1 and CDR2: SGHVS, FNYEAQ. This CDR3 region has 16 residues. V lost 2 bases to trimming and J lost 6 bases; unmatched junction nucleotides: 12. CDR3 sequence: CASSLLGTAEIAEAFF. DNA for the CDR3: TGTGCCAGCAGCTTACTCGGGACAGCTGAGATTGCTGAAGCTTTCTTT.

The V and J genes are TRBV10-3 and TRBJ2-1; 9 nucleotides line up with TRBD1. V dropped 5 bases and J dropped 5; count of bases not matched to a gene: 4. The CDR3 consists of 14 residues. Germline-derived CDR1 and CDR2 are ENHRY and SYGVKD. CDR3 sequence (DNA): TGTGCCATCAGTCGGACAGGGGCGGACAATGAGCAGTTCTTC. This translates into CAISRTGADNEQFF.

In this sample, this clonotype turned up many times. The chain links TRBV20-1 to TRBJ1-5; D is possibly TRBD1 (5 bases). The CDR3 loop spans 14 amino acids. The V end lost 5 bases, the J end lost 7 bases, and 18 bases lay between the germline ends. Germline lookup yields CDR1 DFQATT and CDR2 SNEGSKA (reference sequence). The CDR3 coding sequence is TGCAGTGCTGGCGGGACGGGCGGTTCCCAGCCCCAGCATTTT. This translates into CSAGGTGGSQPQHF.

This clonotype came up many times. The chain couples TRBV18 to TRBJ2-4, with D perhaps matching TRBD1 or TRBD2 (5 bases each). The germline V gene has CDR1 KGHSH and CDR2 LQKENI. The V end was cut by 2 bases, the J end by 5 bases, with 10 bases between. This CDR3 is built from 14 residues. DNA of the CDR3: TGTGCCAGCTCACCAGCCGGGGCCCAAAACATTCAGTACTTC. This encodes CASSPAGAQNIQYF.

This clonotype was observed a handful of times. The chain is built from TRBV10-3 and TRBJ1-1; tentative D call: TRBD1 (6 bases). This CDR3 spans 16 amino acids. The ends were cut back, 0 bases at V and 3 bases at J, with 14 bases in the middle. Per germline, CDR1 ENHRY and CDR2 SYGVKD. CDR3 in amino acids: CAISESPGVHDTEAFF. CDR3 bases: TGTGCCATCAGTGAGTCCCCAGGGGTGCATGACACTGAAGCTTTCTTT.

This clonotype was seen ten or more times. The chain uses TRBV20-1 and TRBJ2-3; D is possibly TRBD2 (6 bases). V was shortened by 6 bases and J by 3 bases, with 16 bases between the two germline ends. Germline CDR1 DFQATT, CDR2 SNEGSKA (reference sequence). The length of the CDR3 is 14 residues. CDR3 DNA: TGCAGTGCCTCTCCGGAGGGCCGAACAGATACGCAGTATTTT. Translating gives CSASPEGRTDTQYF.

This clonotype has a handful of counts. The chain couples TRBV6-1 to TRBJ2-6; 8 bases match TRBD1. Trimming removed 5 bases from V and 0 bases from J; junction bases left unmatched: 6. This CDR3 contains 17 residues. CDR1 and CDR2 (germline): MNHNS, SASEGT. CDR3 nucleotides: TGTGCCAGCAGTTGGGACAGGCAAAGCTCTGGGGCCAACGTCCTGACTTTC. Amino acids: CASSWDRQSSGANVLTF.

The CDR3 region has the DNA TGTGCCAGCAGTTACGAGGGAAACTCCTACGAGCAGTACTTC. It is translated as CASSYEGNSYEQYF. V gene TRBV6-5 combines with J gene TRBJ2-7, with a weak D call TRBD2 (5 bases). Trimming removed 2 bases at V and 0 bases at J, with 8 bases between. The germline CDR1 and CDR2 sequences are MNHEY and SVGAGI. The CDR3 is made up of 14 amino acids.

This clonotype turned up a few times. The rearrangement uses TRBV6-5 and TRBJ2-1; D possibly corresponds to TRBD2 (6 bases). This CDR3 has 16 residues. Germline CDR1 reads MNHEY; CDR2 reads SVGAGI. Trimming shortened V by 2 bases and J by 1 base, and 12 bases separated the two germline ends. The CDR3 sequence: CASSYEVLASYNEQFF. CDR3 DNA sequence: TGTGCCAGCAGTTACGAGGTACTAGCATCCTACAATGAGCAGTTCTTC.

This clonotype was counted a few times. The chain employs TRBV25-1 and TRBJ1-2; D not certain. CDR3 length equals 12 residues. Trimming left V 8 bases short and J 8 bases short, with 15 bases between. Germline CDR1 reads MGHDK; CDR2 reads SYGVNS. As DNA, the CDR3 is TGTGCCAGCTTGGTGTCGGGTTCGGGCTACACCTTC. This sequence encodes CASLVSGSGYTF.

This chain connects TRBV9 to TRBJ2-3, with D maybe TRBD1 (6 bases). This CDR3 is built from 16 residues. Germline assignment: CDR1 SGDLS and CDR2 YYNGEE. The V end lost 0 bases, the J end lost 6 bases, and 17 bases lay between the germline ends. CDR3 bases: TGTGCCAGCAGCGTAGACAGGGAGATTATGGTGGATACGCAGTATTTT. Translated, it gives CASSVDREIMVDTQYF.

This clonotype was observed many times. CDR3 sequence reads: CASSLSSRTSAGRADTQYF. CDR3 nucleotides: TGTGCCAGCAGCCTCTCCAGCCGGACTAGCGCGGGTAGGGCAGATACGCAGTATTTT. This chain connects TRBV3-1 to TRBJ2-3; 9 positions match TRBD2. After removal of 4 bases from V and 4 bases from J, the junction contained 18 bases not matched to a gene. In germline, CDR1 is LGHDT, CDR2 YNNKEL (reference sequence). The CDR3 extends over 19 amino acids.

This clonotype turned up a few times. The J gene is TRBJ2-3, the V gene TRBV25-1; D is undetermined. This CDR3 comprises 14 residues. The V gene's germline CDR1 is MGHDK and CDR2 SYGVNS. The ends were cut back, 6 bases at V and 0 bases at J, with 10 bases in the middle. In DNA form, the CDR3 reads TGTGCCAGCAGCGCCCCGGTCAGCACAGATACGCAGTATTTT. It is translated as CASSAPVSTDTQYF. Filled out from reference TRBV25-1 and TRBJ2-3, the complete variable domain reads EADIYQTPRYLVIGTGKKITLECSQTMGHDKMYWYQQDPGMELHLIHYSYGVNSTEKGDLSSESTVSRIRTEHFPLTLESARPSHTSQYLCASSAPVSTDTQYFGPGTRLTVL.

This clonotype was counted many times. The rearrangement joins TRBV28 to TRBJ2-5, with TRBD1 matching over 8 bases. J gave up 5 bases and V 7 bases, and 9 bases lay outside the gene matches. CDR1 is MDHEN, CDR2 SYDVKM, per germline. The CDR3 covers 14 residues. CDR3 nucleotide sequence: TGTGCCAGCAACCTCAGGGGGCAGTGGGAGACCCAGTACTTC. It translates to CASNLRGQWETQYF.

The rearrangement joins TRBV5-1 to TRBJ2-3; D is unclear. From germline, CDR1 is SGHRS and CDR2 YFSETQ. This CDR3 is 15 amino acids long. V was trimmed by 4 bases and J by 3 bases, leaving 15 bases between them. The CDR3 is CASSPDSVPTDTQYF. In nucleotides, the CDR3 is TGCGCCAGCAGCCCAGATAGTGTCCCTACAGATACGCAGTATTTT. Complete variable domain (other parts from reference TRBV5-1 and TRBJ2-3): KAGVTQTPRYLIKTRGQQVTLSCSPISGHRSVSWYQQTPGQGLQFLFEYFSETQRNKGNFPGRFSGRQFSNSRSEMNVSTLELGDSALYLCASSPDSVPTDTQYFGPGTRLTVL.